The rows below give T cell receptor beta chains drawn from one sample of a study of blood T cell repertoires in COVID-19. TCRdb's table, derived via immunoSEQ multiplex PCR, lists solely in-frame clones and lacks some. The data contain some 110,000 clones, approximately 85% of them singletons. Input material: peripheral blood. The source is a human donor in a cohort sampled during active COVID-19. Both conserved end residues are trimmed from each CDR3. The D gene is left open where the match is weak. The size entry is marked missing in some rows and otherwise reads once, few, many or a size class.

d_gene | v_gene | abundance | CDR3aa
. | TRBV6-5 | . | ASGGGAGANVLT
TRBD2 | TRBV2 | . | ASSKGTSGRTDTQY
TRBD2 | TRBV7-2 | once | ASSWGDSGIKYNEQF
. | TRBV12-3/TRBV12-4 | . | ASRYGNEQF
. | TRBV27 | few | ASRLQGSHEQY
TRBD1 | TRBV7-7 | . | ASSLGQGAYEQY
. | TRBV2 | . | ATRVEVHYEQY
TRBD2 | TRBV7-2 | . | ASSYLAGSYNEQF
. | TRBV19 | . | ASKDRWNEKLF
. | TRBV6-5 | . | ASSPRGNSNQPQH
TRBD1 | TRBV5-4 | . | ASSPGTGVGNEQF
TRBD1 | TRBV3-1/TRBV3-2 | . | ASSQRGPNIQY
. | TRBV6-5 | . | ASRNPTDTGELF
. | TRBV4-3 | . | ASSQETGSSYNEQF
. | TRBV27 | . | ASSFPAAGETQY
. | TRBV3-1/TRBV3-2 | few | ASSQDLGAEQY
. | TRBV5-1 | once | ASSWAGTSDEKLF
TRBD2 | TRBV4-1 | . | ASSQLMGPSSGRPGELF
. | TRBV27 | . | ASSSLRDNYEQY
. | TRBV2 | few | ASSVFSGGDYGYT
TRBD2 | TRBV20-1 | once | SASKREGIDTQY
TRBD2 | TRBV7-9 | . | ASSHPGLGTYEQY
. | TRBV5-6 | . | ASGSGSTGELF
TRBD2 | TRBV7-2 | . | ASSLGLAGPYEQY
. | TRBV27 | few | ASSLKGSSYEQY
TRBD2 | TRBV6-6 | medium-sized | ASAGVANEQF
TRBD1 | TRBV4-1 | . | ASSQSQGGLGEQY